The rows below give T cell receptor beta chains drawn from one sample of a study of shared clonotypes between healthy human individuals. The data were produced by immunoSEQ multiplex PCR, yet TCRdb's version contains in-frame clones alone and is incomplete. The sample has about 490,000 clones; 76% are singletons. Sequencing was carried out using PBMCs. The receptors come from a woman between 40 and 50 years old in good health. Some clones in this sample may be carry-over from other donors' samples. The CDR3 runs from the conserved cysteine through the conserved F or W. A D gene is named only where the DNA matches it firmly. A row's size may be missing; if present it is once, few, many or a size class.

>TRBJ1-4|few|TRBV19|-
CASSLGNEKLFF
TGTGCCAGTAGTTTGGGTAATGAAAAACTGTTTTTT
>TRBJ1-6|-|TRBV27|-
CASSQQGGGNSPLHF
TGTGCCAGCAGTCAACAGGGAGGTGGGAATTCACCCCTCCACTTT
>TRBJ1-1|-|TRBV5-1|-
CASSLVGSYTEAFF
TGCGCCAGCAGCTTGGTGGGGTCATACACTGAAGCTTTCTTT
>TRBJ2-7|-|TRBV14|-
CASSQEGTPTFYEQYF
TGTGCCAGCAGCCAAGAAGGGACACCGACCTTCTACGAGCAGTACTTC
>TRBJ2-1|-|TRBV7-3|-
CASSLTRDSYNEQFF
TGTGCCAGCAGCTTAACGAGGGATTCCTACAATGAGCAGTTCTTC
>TRBJ2-1|-|TRBV27|-
CASSPFGPPAGEQFF
TGTGCCAGCAGTCCCTTCGGACCCCCGGCAGGTGAGCAGTTCTTC
>TRBJ1-1|-|TRBV5-1|-
CASSEGLNTEAFF
TGCGCCAGCAGCGAGGGACTGAACACTGAAGCTTTCTTT
>TRBJ2-5|-|TRBV5-4|TRBD2
CASSPLAGAPQETQYF
TGTGCCAGCAGCCCGCTAGCGGGAGCACCCCAAGAGACCCAGTACTTC
>TRBJ2-5|-|TRBV29-1|TRBD1
CSDKTGKETQYF
TGCAGCGATAAGACAGGGAAAGAGACCCAGTACTTC
>TRBJ2-1|many|TRBV6-1|TRBD1
CASKEQGASDEQFF
TGTGCCAGCAAGGAACAGGGGGCAAGCGATGAGCAGTTCTTC
>TRBJ1-4|-|TRBV15|TRBD1
CATSRDRANEKLFF
TGTGCCACCAGCCGGGACAGGGCTAATGAAAAACTGTTTTTT
>TRBJ2-7|-|TRBV4-1|TRBD2
CASSQGVRLAGVDEQYF
TGCGCCAGCAGCCAAGGGGTCAGACTAGCGGGAGTGGACGAGCAGTACTTC
>TRBJ2-3|-|TRBV18|-
CASSPHPSTDTQYF
TGTGCCAGCTCACCGCACCCTAGCACAGATACGCAGTATTTT
>TRBJ1-1|-|TRBV7-9|-
CASSSSVGVRTEAFF
TGTGCCAGCAGCTCCTCCGTGGGGGTGAGGACTGAAGCTTTCTTT
>TRBJ2-1|few|TRBV19|TRBD2
CASSDPGTSGGPYNEQFF
TGTGCCAGTAGCGATCCCGGGACTAGCGGGGGCCCTTACAATGAGCAGTTCTTC
>TRBJ1-5|-|TRBV28|-
CASSPPDQPQHF
TGTGCCAGCAGCCCCCCCGATCAGCCCCAGCATTTT
>TRBJ1-1|-|TRBV7-6|TRBD1
CASSPRGTGEAFF
TGTGCCAGCAGCCCCAGGGGGACAGGTGAAGCTTTCTTT